This T cell receptor (beta chain) was sequenced during a study of early T cells in non-severe SARS-CoV-2 infection. J lost 5 bases, V lost 0 bases, and 5 bases had no gene match. The CDR3 has 16 residues. CDR1 SGHNT and CDR2 YYREEE come from the germline V gene (reference sequence). Attached unique molecular identifiers marked individual cDNA molecules. Each CDR3 protein is one row after TCRdb ran MiXCR on the 5' RACE reads. The table includes some 82,000 distinct CDR3 sequences, 5% to 6.5% detected once. This clonotype was recorded a few times. Specimen: whole blood. The receptor was derived from an adult who was a healthcare worker with PCR-confirmed SARS-CoV-2 infection or an uninfected control (not recorded which). The chain joins TRBV5-4 to TRBJ2-2; 9 bases match TRBD2. The CDR3 is CASSLVSGSLTGELFF. CDR3 sequence (DNA): TGTGCCAGCAGCTTGGTTAGCGGGAGTCTGACCGGGGAGCTGTTTTTT.